The subject of this entry is one T cell receptor beta chain. Its specificity is unknown. Trimming cost V 6 bases and J 5 bases, with 8 bases left between them. The CDR3 runs to 13 residues. In germline, CDR1 is ENHRY, CDR2 SYGVKD. TCRdb's table, derived via immunoSEQ multiplex PCR, lists solely in-frame clones and lacks some. This table has about 48,000 clones, about 88% appearing once. These data come from a study of OX40 agonist ivuxolimab in advanced cancers. Background on the study: Every patient in dose escalation had hepatocellular carcinoma, melanoma, renal cell or head and neck cancer. Three patients, one with hepatocellular carcinoma and two with cutaneous melanoma, achieved partial responses. Study-wide results and limits: Within 6 weeks, CD4+ and CD8+ blood T cells expanded clonally at 0.1 to 3.0 mg/kg. On average, CD8+ T cells had more expanded clones than CD4+.

This chain connects TRBV10-3 to TRBJ1-6; no clear D gene. The receptor was isolated from an adult with an advanced solid tumor such as melanoma, head and neck, liver or kidney cancer. Sample: CD4+ or CD8+ T cells sorted from blood, taken in a trial of the OX40 agonist ivuxolimab. CDR3 protein: CAIRLVDNSPLHF. The CDR3 nucleotides read TGTGCCATCAGGCTCGTCGATAATTCACCCCTCCACTTT.